The 27 T cell receptor beta chains given below trace back to one sample, sequenced in a study of human T cells and chemical hapten exposure. Time point indicated: patch test 1, 2 weeks after DPC sensitization. The treatment was: therapeutic diphenylcyclopropenone sensitization with weekly scalp DPC. A single record per CDR3 protein comes from TCRdb applying MiXCR to the RACE reads. The sample carries 180,000 or so distinct CDR3 sequences, about 15% recorded once. This sample comprised whole blood, obtained in connection with sensitization to the hapten diphenylcyclopropenone (DPC). Source of these receptors: a woman in her twenties or thirties with alopecia areata. Some clones in this sample may be carry-over from other donors' samples.

The chain recombines TRBV29-1 with TRBJ2-3; D gene unclear. The V gene lost 7 bases and the J gene lost 0 bases, with 5 bases spanning the gap. In germline, CDR1 is SQVTM, CDR2 ANQGSEA. The CDR3 length is 11 residues. The CDR3 nucleotides read TGCAGCGCCTCTAGCACAGATACGCAGTATTTT. As protein: CSASSTDTQYF.

This clonotype has only a few counts. The chain couples TRBV12-3 or TRBV12-4 to TRBJ1-3, with D perhaps TRBD1 (5 bases). The CDR3 loop spans 15 amino acids. V shed 3 bases and J shed 4 bases, with 13 bases lying between them. The CDR3 is CASSFDRGRGNTIYF. As DNA, the CDR3 is TGTGCCAGCAGTTTCGACAGAGGTCGCGGAAACACCATATATTTT.

This clonotype was counted only a few times. The chain links TRBV20-1 to TRBJ2-5; 13 nucleotides align to TRBD2. The CDR3 runs 14 residues. V shed 5 bases and J 5 bases; nucleotides not matched to a gene: 5. The germline V gene encodes CDR1 DFQATT and CDR2 SNEGSKA (reference sequence). The CDR3 protein is CSAPGLAGAETQYF. CDR3 nucleotides: TGCAGTGCTCCCGGACTAGCGGGAGCTGAGACCCAGTACTTC.

The chain is built from TRBV3-1 and TRBJ2-1; D is uncertain. Trimming took off 0 bases at V and 2 bases at J, with 14 bases between the two ends. The germline gives CDR1 LGHDT, CDR2 YNNKEL (reference sequence). CDR3 length: 17 amino acids. CDR3 amino acids: CASSQDSRTAAYNEQFF. In DNA, the CDR3 is TGTGCCAGCAGCCAAGATTCTCGGACGGCAGCCTACAATGAGCAGTTCTTC.

Only a few counts were recorded for this clonotype. This chain links TRBV28 with TRBJ2-7; the match to TRBD2 covers 7 bases. The CDR3 runs 14 residues. Germline trimming cut 4 bases from V and 3 bases from J; bases unmatched to any gene: 6. Germline V CDR1 and CDR2: MDHEN, SYDVKM. The CDR3 DNA reads TGTGCCAGCAGTTGGGGAGGGGCGTACTACGAGCAGTACTTC. Its protein is CASSWGGAYYEQYF.

This clonotype was detected a few times. The CDR3: CASRPEYTGELFF. CDR3 DNA: TGTGCCAGCAGGCCAGAGTACACCGGGGAGCTGTTTTTT. The rearrangement uses TRBV25-1 and TRBJ2-2; D ambiguous. V lost 6 bases and J lost 3, with 8 bases in between. Germline CDR1 reads MGHDK; CDR2 reads SYGVNS. The CDR3 is 13 amino acids.

This clonotype was detected a few times. This chain joins TRBV5-1 and TRBJ2-1, with 7 bases matching TRBD1. J gave up 2 bases and V 4 bases, and 3 bases lay outside the gene matches. The length of the CDR3 is 14 residues. In germline, CDR1 is SGHRS, CDR2 YFSETQ. This CDR3 reads CASSLGQTYNEQFF. The DNA of the CDR3 is TGCGCCAGCAGCCTGGGACAGACCTACAATGAGCAGTTCTTC.

V usage is TRBV29-1 and J usage is TRBJ1-2, with D uncertain. Trimming shortened V by 6 bases and J by 1 base, and 9 bases separated the two germline ends. The CDR3 length is 12 residues. Looked up from germline, CDR1 is SQVTM and CDR2 is ANQGSEA. In DNA, the CDR3 is TGCAGCGTCGACCGAATTAACTATGGCTACACCTTC. Its translation is CSVDRINYGYTF. Full variable domain (remainder filled in from reference TRBV29-1 and TRBJ1-2): SAVISQKPSRDICQRGTSLTIQCQVDSQVTMMFWYRQQPGQSLTLIATANQGSEATYESGFVIDKFPISRPNLTFSTLTVSNMSPEDSSIYLCSVDRINYGYTFGSGTRLTVV.

This clonotype has a handful of counts. The rearrangement links TRBV7-9 to TRBJ2-1; 9 bases match TRBD2. Germline V gene lookup returns CDR1 SEHNR and CDR2 FQNEAQ (reference sequence). Trimming removed 1 base from V and 2 bases from J; junction bases left unmatched: 3. There are 16 residues in the CDR3. The CDR3 region is CASSLESGRPYNEQFF. In DNA, the CDR3 is TGTGCCAGCAGCTTAGAGAGCGGGAGGCCCTACAATGAGCAGTTCTTC. The full variable domain, rest sourced from reference TRBV7-9 and TRBJ2-1, is DTGVSQNPRHKITKRGQNVTFRCDPISEHNRLYWYRQTLGQGPEFLTYFQNEAQLEKSRLLSDRFSAERPKGSFSTLEIQRTEQGDSAMYLCASSLESGRPYNEQFFGPGTRLTVL.

The CDR3 DNA follows: TGTGCCAGCTCGCCCACCTCGGCGAACACTGAAGCTTTCTTT. It specifies CASSPTSANTEAFF. The J gene is TRBJ1-1, the V gene TRBV18; D remains unclear. Germline V gives CDR1 KGHSH, CDR2 LQKENI. Trimming shortened V by 6 bases and J by 1 base, and 12 bases separated the two germline ends. The CDR3 totals 14 residues.

This clonotype was detected only a few times. This rearrangement joins TRBV12-3 or TRBV12-4 to TRBJ2-7; tentatively, D is TRBD1 or TRBD2 (6 bases each). V lost 5 bases and J 0 bases, leaving 11 bases between the germline ends. The CDR3 length is 14 residues. The CDR3 loop is CASSAGHLSYEQYF. CDR3 coding DNA: TGTGCCAGCAGTGCGGGACACCTCTCCTACGAGCAGTACTTC.

The V call is TRBV9, the J call TRBJ2-3, with D hard to call. From germline, CDR1 is SGDLS and CDR2 YYNGEE. V was shortened by 0 bases and J by 5 bases, with 4 bases between the two germline ends. The CDR3 is 12 residues long. The CDR3 region has the DNA TGTGCCAGCAGCGTAGCGGGAGATACGCAGTATTTT. Translated: CASSVAGDTQYF.

The chain links TRBV21-1 to TRBJ1-4; the table calls TRBD1, which could not be checked here. TRBV21-1 is a pseudogene locus. The CDR3 loop spans 18 amino acids. Here the CDR3 reads CASSESRDRGLHNEKLFF. The CDR3 DNA follows: TGTGCCAGCAGCGAAAGCCGGGACAGGGGATTGCATAATGAAAAACTGTTTTTT.

This clonotype has only a few counts. The V and J genes are TRBV4-2 and TRBJ2-7; 11 bases are shared with TRBD2. The CDR3 length is 17 residues. The V segment lost 1 base and the J segment 2 bases; nucleotides outside the gene matches: 7. The germline CDR1 and CDR2 sequences are LGHNA and YNFKEQ. Here the CDR3 reads CASSQALAGGKPYEQYF. The CDR3 region has the DNA TGTGCCAGCAGCCAAGCCTTAGCGGGAGGGAAGCCCTACGAGCAGTACTTC.

This clonotype occurred a few times. This chain joins TRBV20-1 and TRBJ2-1, with D possibly matching TRBD1 (6 bases). The CDR3 covers 14 residues. Germline V gives CDR1 DFQATT, CDR2 SNEGSKA (reference sequence). V was shortened by 5 bases and J by 2 bases, with 13 bases between the two germline ends. The CDR3: CSADRIGAYNEQFF. The DNA for the CDR3 is TGCAGTGCTGACAGGATTGGGGCCTACAATGAGCAGTTCTTC.

This clonotype was recorded at least ten times. DNA of the CDR3: TGTGCCAGCAGTGTGACGAGAGACTACGAGCAGTACTTC. It encodes CASSVTRDYEQYF. The rearrangement links TRBV6-1 to TRBJ2-7; D unresolved. Germline CDR1 MNHNS, CDR2 SASEGT. This CDR3 has 13 amino acids. V lost 4 bases to trimming and J lost 3 bases, with 10 bases between them.

The sample holds a few counts of this clonotype. V gene TRBV6-5 combines with J gene TRBJ1-3; perhaps TRBD1 as D (5 bases). The CDR3 has 14 amino acids. The V end was cut by 11 bases, the J end by 10 bases, with 24 bases between. The germline V gene has CDR1 MNHEY and CDR2 SVGAGI. CDR3 region: CASARGVSLRTIYF. CDR3 DNA: TGTGCCTCGGCGAGGGGAGTTTCCCTGAGGACCATATATTTT.

This clonotype appeared a few times. The V and J genes are TRBV29-1 and TRBJ2-1, with 10 bases aligning to TRBD2. This CDR3 has 15 residues. Germline values: CDR1 SQVTM, CDR2 ANQGSEA. V lost 0 bases, J lost 7 bases, and 6 bases stayed unmatched. CDR3 sequence: CSVEDNSGRTNEQFF. The DNA for the CDR3 is TGCAGCGTTGAAGATAATAGCGGGAGGACTAATGAGCAGTTCTTC.

There are a few counts of this clonotype. The CDR3 spells CASSIGTGGTDTQYF. In nucleotides, the CDR3 is TGTGCCAGTAGCATCGGGACAGGGGGTACAGATACGCAGTATTTT. The chain carries TRBV19 and TRBJ2-3; TRBD1 agrees at 11 bases. This CDR3 comprises 15 residues. V shed 6 bases, J shed 3 bases, and the junction held 5 bases outside the gene matches. Germline CDR1 reads LNHDA; CDR2 reads SQIVND (reference sequence).

The table lists this clonotype with a few counts. CDR3 amino acids: CAWSEQGIGELFF. In nucleotides, the CDR3 is TGTGCCTGGAGTGAACAGGGAATCGGGGAGCTGTTTTTT. The chain carries TRBV30 and TRBJ2-2; D might be TRBD1 (6 bases). V lost 1 base, J lost 7 bases, and 10 bases lay in between. The CDR3 has 13 amino acids. The germline CDR1 and CDR2 sequences are GTSNPN and SVGIG (reference sequence).

This clonotype was detected a few times. The rearrangement links TRBV20-1 to TRBJ2-2, with a weak D call TRBD2 (5 bases). V was shortened by 0 bases and J by 3 bases, with 11 bases between the two germline ends. Looked up from germline, CDR1 is DFQATT and CDR2 is SNEGSKA (reference sequence). This CDR3 region has 15 residues. The CDR3 coding sequence is TGCAGTGCTAGAGAGATGGGCGGGCACACCGGGGAGCTGTTTTTT. This codes for CSAREMGGHTGELFF.

This chain uses TRBV20-1 with TRBJ2-1; 13 bases align to TRBD2. The CDR3 sequence is 16 residues long. Germline CDR1 and CDR2: DFQATT and SNEGSKA (reference sequence). The V gene end was trimmed by 1 base and the J gene end by 7 bases; junction bases not matched to a gene: 7. As DNA, the CDR3 is TGCAGTGCTAGAGCCGGGACTAGCGGGATAGGGAATGAGCAGTTCTTC. Translation: CSARAGTSGIGNEQFF.

Only a few counts were recorded for this clonotype. This CDR3 is CASSPPAGGANVLTF. Here the CDR3 DNA reads TGTGCCAGCTCACCACCGGCGGGAGGGGCCAACGTCCTGACTTTC. V gene TRBV18 combines with J gene TRBJ2-6, with D maybe TRBD2 (6 bases). Trimming took off 0 bases at V and 4 bases at J, with 7 bases between the two ends. Germline CDR1 is KGHSH and CDR2 is LQKENI. The CDR3 is 15 amino acids.

The V call is TRBV3-1, the J call TRBJ2-7; 11 positions agree with TRBD2. The V gene's germline CDR1 is LGHDT and CDR2 YNNKEL (reference sequence). The J segment lost 2 bases and the V segment lost 0 bases, leaving 3 bases of the junction unmatched. CDR3 size: 16 residues. The CDR3 sequence: CASSQELGLAAYEQYF. CDR3 nucleotide sequence: TGTGCCAGCAGCCAAGAGTTGGGACTAGCGGCCTACGAGCAGTACTTC.

This clonotype was counted a few times. The chain combines TRBV5-6 with TRBJ2-7, with D tentatively TRBD2 (6 bases). Germline V lookup: CDR1 SGHDT, CDR2 YYEEEE. V gave up 3 bases and J gave up 3 bases, with 16 bases separating them. The CDR3 sequence is 15 residues long. This chain's CDR3 is CASSWTGLGYYEQYF. Written as DNA, the CDR3 is TGTGCCAGCAGCTGGACGGGACTCGGTTACTACGAGCAGTACTTC. Looking up the rest from reference TRBV5-6 and TRBJ2-7 gives the full variable domain: DAGVTQSPTHLIKTRGQQVTLRCSPKSGHDTVSWYQQALGQGPQFIFQYYEEEERQRGNFPDRFSGHQFPNYSSELNVNALLLGDSALYLCASSWTGLGYYEQYFGPGTRLTVT.

This chain joins TRBV5-1 and TRBJ1-6; D is undetermined. The CDR3 is 14 residues long. Germline CDR1 is SGHRS and CDR2 is YFSETQ. V gave up 3 bases and J gave up 5 bases, with 9 bases separating them. The CDR3 DNA is TGCGCCAGCAGCTACGGGGTTAATAATTCACCCCTCCACTTT. Translated: CASSYGVNNSPLHF.

At least ten counts were recorded for this clonotype. The chain couples TRBV5-1 to TRBJ2-2, with D hard to call. This CDR3 has 13 residues. Germline CDR1 and CDR2: SGHRS and YFSETQ. V lost 4 bases, J lost 5 bases, and 9 bases lay in between. Here the CDR3 DNA reads TGCGCCAGCAGCCTTAAGATGACCGGGGAGCTGTTTTTT. It yields the protein CASSLKMTGELFF.